Below, 29 T cell receptor beta chains from the same sample are listed, as sequenced in a study of vaccination and CD4 T cells after COVID-19. Their antigens remain unidentified. Noted treatment: roughly nine-day PBMC culture with coronavirus spike peptide pools or control peptides (ViraFEST assay). The Oncomine TCR Beta short-read assay was applied to DNA of cultured CD4+ T cells. TCRdb fed the PCR reads into MiXCR, producing one record per CDR3 protein. The table lists a few thousand distinct CDR3 sequences, 35% to 50% of them singletons. The sequenced sample consisted of CD4+ T cells from blood, cultured in vitro. All receptors come from a human donor who had recovered from COVID-19.

The gene calls are TRBV4-1 and TRBJ2-1; 13 bases agree with TRBD2. Germline trimming cut 4 bases from V and 8 bases from J; bases unmatched to any gene: 8. Germline V gene data show CDR1 as MGHRA and CDR2 as YSYEKL. The CDR3 consists of 16 residues. The CDR3 loop is CASSPSTSGGAHEQFF. The CDR3 region has the DNA TGCGCCAGCAGCCCGTCCACTAGCGGGGGGGCCCATGAGCAGTTCTTC.

This clonotype showed up just a few times. The chain links TRBV30 to TRBJ2-1; TRBD1 might be the D (6 bases). The CDR3 has 15 residues. Trimming took 1 base from V and 6 from J, leaving 16 bases between them. CDR1 and CDR2 (germline): GTSNPN, SVGIG (reference sequence). The CDR3 spells CAWSEGVAPVNEQFF. The CDR3 nucleotides read TGTGCCTGGAGTGAGGGGGTAGCCCCGGTCAATGAGCAGTTCTTC.

The rearrangement joins TRBV12-3 or TRBV12-4 to TRBJ1-2, with 10 bases identical to TRBD1. The CDR3 length is 17 residues. The V and J ends lost 5 bases and 0 bases, in that order; junction bases with no gene match: 9. CDR3 residues: CASSLGQGWRANYGYTF. DNA for the CDR3: TGTGCCAGCAGTCTGGGACAGGGGTGGAGAGCTAACTATGGCTACACCTTC.

V and J are TRBV9 and TRBJ2-5, with TRBD1 matching 8 bases. The V segment lost 3 bases and the J segment 7 bases; nucleotides outside the gene matches: 14. CDR3 size: 16 residues. Germline V gene sequence: CDR1 SGDLS, CDR2 YYNGEE. CDR3 region: CASSAGVKTGAGTQYF. In DNA form, the CDR3 reads TGTGCCAGCAGCGCGGGGGTTAAGACAGGGGCGGGGACCCAGTACTTC.

For the CDR3, the DNA is TGTGCCAGCAGTAATACAGGGGGAGTGGGCTACAATGAGCAGTTCTTC. It specifies CASSNTGGVGYNEQFF. The gene calls are TRBV2 and TRBJ2-1; 8 bases match TRBD1. V shed 5 bases and J 3 bases; nucleotides not matched to a gene: 9. Germline CDR1 is SNHLY and CDR2 is FYNNEI. The CDR3 length is 16 residues.

The chain carries TRBV20-1 and TRBJ2-1, with a tentative D call TRBD2 (6 bases). V shed 0 bases and J shed 0 bases, with 9 bases lying between them. CDR1 is DFQATT and CDR2 is SNEGSKA in the germline V gene (reference sequence). The CDR3 spans 15 residues. The CDR3 nucleotides read TGCAGTGCTAGAGATGACGGGAGCTCCTACAATGAGCAGTTCTTC. The encoded protein is CSARDDGSSYNEQFF.

This clonotype was picked up one time. The chain is built from TRBV20-1 and TRBJ2-7, with TRBD2 matching over 7 bases. Germline V CDR1 and CDR2: DFQATT, SNEGSKA (reference sequence). The junction had 12 bases not matched to a gene; V was cut back by 4 bases and J by 3 bases. The CDR3 runs to 15 residues. CDR3 sequence: CSAIPRAGVHYEQYF. CDR3 sequence (DNA): TGCAGTGCTATCCCACGGGCGGGAGTGCACTACGAGCAGTACTTC.

This chain joins TRBV5-4 and TRBJ2-5; 9 positions match TRBD2. V lost 2 bases to trimming and J lost 5 bases; unmatched junction nucleotides: 13. The CDR3 is 17 residues long. Germline CDR1 and CDR2: SGHNT and YYREEE (reference sequence). The CDR3 loop reads CASSFGRSRGGGETQYF. The DNA for the CDR3 is TGTGCCAGCAGCTTTGGTCGCTCGCGGGGGGGCGGGGAGACCCAGTACTTC.

The chain combines TRBV20-1 with TRBJ2-2; no clear D. Trimming cost V 0 bases and J 4 bases, with 12 bases left between them. The CDR3 runs to 15 residues. Germline values: CDR1 DFQATT, CDR2 SNEGSKA (reference sequence). In DNA, the CDR3 is TGCAGTGCTAGAGATGCTATCGGCCTCACCGGGGAGCTGTTTTTT. Encoded protein: CSARDAIGLTGELFF.

The V gene is TRBV6-2 or TRBV6-3, the J gene TRBJ2-5, with D uncertain. The germline V gene has CDR1 MNHEY and CDR2 SVGEGT. The CDR3 loop spans 14 amino acids. V was cut by 2 bases and J by 5 bases, with 12 bases left in between. The CDR3 DNA reads TGTGCCAGCAGTTACCTAGGGTTTGGGGAGACCCAGTACTTC. Encoded protein: CASSYLGFGETQYF.

This clonotype has a handful of counts. V and J are TRBV20-1 and TRBJ2-7; D may be TRBD2 (6 bases). This CDR3 is built from 12 residues. Trimming stripped 5 bases from V and 7 bases from J, with 15 bases between. Germline values: CDR1 DFQATT, CDR2 SNEGSKA (reference sequence). In DNA, the CDR3 is TGCAGTGCTCCGACTAGGTCGAGTGAGCAGTACTTC. Translating it yields CSAPTRSSEQYF.

The chain is built from TRBV20-1 and TRBJ2-1; 8 bases match TRBD2. The V gene's germline CDR1 is DFQATT and CDR2 SNEGSKA (reference sequence). The V gene end was trimmed by 1 base and the J gene end by 4 bases; junction bases not matched to a gene: 9. This CDR3 is 16 amino acids long. CDR3 sequence: CSARVPSGGRYNEQFF. The CDR3 nucleotides read TGCAGTGCTAGAGTTCCATCGGGGGGGCGGTACAATGAGCAGTTCTTC.

This clonotype was picked up a small number of times. The chain has TRBV6-2 or TRBV6-3 and TRBJ1-1, with unresolved D. This CDR3 has 13 residues. Germline V gene sequence: CDR1 MNHEY, CDR2 SVGEGT. V lost 6 bases to trimming and J lost 2 bases, with 10 bases between them. The CDR3 is CASREDGNTEAFF. The CDR3 nucleotides are TGTGCCAGCAGGGAAGACGGAAACACTGAAGCTTTCTTT.

The chain carries TRBV6-5 and TRBJ2-7; TRBD1 aligns across 9 bases. The ends lost 0 bases at V and 6 bases at J; junction bases unmatched: 6. This CDR3 is 15 amino acids long. CDR1 and CDR2 from the germline V gene are MNHEY and SVGAGI. CDR3 sequence: CASSYSAGTGFEQYF. The CDR3 DNA reads as TGTGCCAGCAGTTACTCGGCCGGGACAGGGTTCGAGCAGTACTTC.

The chain employs TRBV7-3 and TRBJ2-5; D remains ambiguous. CDR1 is SGHTA and CDR2 is FQGTGA in the germline V gene. CDR3 length equals 13 residues. Between the trimmed V and J ends, which lost 3 bases and 2 bases, there was a span of 7 bases. The CDR3 DNA sequence: TGTGCCAGCAGCTTCGGCGGTCAAGAGACCCAGTACTTC. Translating gives CASSFGGQETQYF.

This clonotype was recorded a few times. The junction shows a germline mismatch at one end, possibly a read error. The V call is TRBV4-1, the J call TRBJ2-7; 7 bases are shared with TRBD1. The CDR3 extends over 16 amino acids. Germline V gene lookup returns CDR1 MGHRA and CDR2 YSYEKL. CDR3 sequence: CASSQLRTGYTGYLDF. CDR3 nucleotides: TGCGCCAGCAGCCAGCTGCGGACAGGTTATACCGGCTACCTCGACTTC.

The V call is TRBV25-1, the J call TRBJ2-2; D is tentatively TRBD1 or TRBD2 (7 bases each). Germline V gives CDR1 MGHDK, CDR2 SYGVNS. The CDR3 spans 17 residues. Trimming pared 7 bases from V and 2 bases from J, leaving 20 bases between. CDR3 nucleotides: TGTGCCAGCACTGATTCCGGGACAGCGGGAAACACCGGGGAGCTGTTTTTT. Translation gives CASTDSGTAGNTGELFF.

This clonotype was seen only a few times. This chain connects TRBV6-4 to TRBJ1-2, with 7 nucleotides matching TRBD1. The CDR3 has 14 amino acids. The J segment lost 7 bases and the V segment lost 1 base, leaving 6 bases of the junction unmatched. The V gene's germline CDR1 is MRHNA and CDR2 SNTAGT. In DNA, the CDR3 is TGTGCCAGCAGTGACTGGAACAGGGGCGGTGGCTACACCTTC. Encoded protein: CASSDWNRGGGYTF.

This chain links TRBV11-3 with TRBJ2-1, with 10 bases identical to TRBD1. Germline lookup yields CDR1 SGHNT and CDR2 YENEEA. The CDR3 sequence is 13 residues long. J gave up 14 bases and V 2 bases, and 6 bases lay outside the gene matches. As DNA, the CDR3 is TGTGCCAGCAGCTTAACCCCCGGGACAGGGGAGTTCTTC. This gives the protein CASSLTPGTGEFF.

This clonotype was seen a handful of times. V usage is TRBV7-9 and J usage is TRBJ2-5, with D perhaps TRBD2 (5 bases). V was shortened by 5 bases and J by 4 bases, with 17 bases between the two germline ends. The CDR3 sequence is 15 residues long. In germline, CDR1 is SEHNR, CDR2 FQNEAQ (reference sequence). CDR3 protein: CASSPGGFLGETQYF. As DNA, the CDR3 is TGTGCCAGCAGCCCTGGCGGGTTTTTGGGAGAGACCCAGTACTTC.

The V call is TRBV10-3, the J call TRBJ2-3, with 7 bases identical to TRBD2. This CDR3 has 14 amino acids. CDR1 and CDR2 (germline): ENHRY, SYGVKD. V shed 11 bases and J 6 bases; nucleotides not matched to a gene: 14. CDR3 region: CAGKLGAGEDTQYF. The DNA of the CDR3 is TGTGCCGGGAAGTTAGGTGCGGGGGAGGATACGCAGTATTTT.

The sample holds a few counts of this clonotype. The CDR3 coding sequence is TGTGCCAGCAGTTACAACAATCAGCCCCAGCATTTT. Residues: CASSYNNQPQHF. The V and J genes are TRBV12-3 or TRBV12-4 and TRBJ1-5; D gene unclear. The CDR3 has 12 residues. V was cut by 4 bases and J by 3 bases, with 4 bases left in between.

This clonotype was seen a handful of times. The chain couples TRBV20-1 to TRBJ1-1, with D perhaps matching TRBD1 (6 bases). The V gene's germline CDR1 is DFQATT and CDR2 SNEGSKA (reference sequence). This CDR3 has 11 residues. The CDR3 protein is CGGGRVGEAFF. CDR3 nucleotide sequence: TGCGGAGGGGGGAGGGTAGGTGAAGCTTTCTTT.

The V and J genes are TRBV11-2 and TRBJ2-7, with 9 bases that match TRBD1. Trimming removed 5 bases from V and 0 bases from J; junction bases left unmatched: 8. The CDR3 contains 16 residues. CDR1 is SGHAT, CDR2 FQNNGV, per germline. CDR3 in DNA: TGTGCCAGCAGCGCTCCCGGGACAGGGAGCTCCTACGAGCAGTACTTC. This encodes CASSAPGTGSSYEQYF.

The chain has TRBV6-1 and TRBJ2-3; D not resolved. The germline CDR1 and CDR2 sequences are MNHNS and SASEGT. The CDR3 length is 13 residues. V lost 3 bases and J lost 2, with 6 bases in between. Written as DNA, the CDR3 is TGTGCCAGCAGTGACCCGAACACAGATACGCAGTATTTT. Protein: CASSDPNTDTQYF.

Regarding this clonotype: The junction shows a germline mismatch at one end, possibly a read error. The chain recombines TRBV5-4 with TRBJ1-2; D remains unclear. Germline CDR1 is SGHNT and CDR2 is YYREEE (reference sequence). CDR3 length: 14 amino acids. The CDR3 is CASSLDGSNYGHTF. The CDR3 coding sequence is TGTGCCAGCAGCTTGGATGGGTCTAACTATGGCCACACCTTC.

In this sample, this clonotype turned up a few times. The chain is built from TRBV7-9 and TRBJ1-2; D unclear. Germline V gene sequence: CDR1 SEHNR, CDR2 FQNEAQ (reference sequence). V lost 3 bases, J lost 8 bases, and 10 bases lay in between. The CDR3 length is 12 residues. The CDR3 DNA reads as TGTGCCAGCAGCTTCGGGATGGGGGGCTACACCTTC. As protein: CASSFGMGGYTF.

V is TRBV10-3 and J is TRBJ2-5; D is possibly TRBD1 (6 bases). The ends were cut back, 4 bases at V and 2 bases at J, with 14 bases in the middle. The CDR3 is 15 residues long. The germline gives CDR1 ENHRY, CDR2 SYGVKD. The CDR3 coding sequence is TGTGCCATCAGTGCTAGACAGAGGGGGCAAGAGACCCAGTACTTC. Protein sequence: CAISARQRGQETQYF.

In this sample, this clonotype turned up a few times. The V and J genes are TRBV18 and TRBJ1-5; no definite D call. This CDR3 region has 12 residues. CDR1 and CDR2 from the germline V gene are KGHSH and LQKENI. V was trimmed by 4 bases and J by 8 bases, leaving 9 bases between them. The CDR3 protein is CASSRELEPQHF. CDR3 in DNA: TGTGCCAGCTCACGGGAACTGGAGCCCCAGCATTTT.